Below, 20 T cell receptor beta chains from the same sample are listed, as sequenced in a study of blood T cell repertoires in COVID-19. Here immunoSEQ multiplex PCR was the method, and the copy in TCRdb shows in-frame clones only, minus some. The sample holds 200,000 or so clones, 80% to 90% seen once. Sequencing used peripheral blood. Every receptor here comes from a human donor in a cohort sampled during active COVID-19.

The chain links TRBV7-9 to TRBJ2-1, with 11 bases that match TRBD1. The germline gives CDR1 SEHNR, CDR2 FQNEAQ (reference sequence). There are 15 residues in the CDR3. Unmatched junction bases numbered 6, after V lost 5 bases and J lost 6 bases. The DNA for the CDR3 is TGTGCCAGCAGCCTACTTGGGACAGGGGGCAATGAGCAGTTCTTC. It yields the protein CASSLLGTGGNEQFF.

The V and J genes are TRBV9 and TRBJ2-1; 16 nucleotides agree with TRBD2. The CDR3 runs to 17 residues. V shed 4 bases, J shed 8 bases, and the junction held 9 bases outside the gene matches. The germline CDR1 and CDR2 sequences are SGDLS and YYNGEE. CDR3 nucleotides: TGTGCCAGCAGCTTGAGACCGGGACTAGCGGGAGGGGATGAGCAGTTCTTC. This codes for CASSLRPGLAGGDEQFF.

The chain carries TRBV28 and TRBJ1-1; 7 bases fit TRBD1. The CDR3 runs to 15 residues. V was clipped by 3 bases and J by 2 bases; unmatched bases: 6. Germline lookup yields CDR1 MDHEN and CDR2 SYDVKM. Here the CDR3 reads CASSFLQGSNTEAFF. The CDR3 bases are TGTGCCAGCAGTTTCTTACAGGGGTCTAACACTGAAGCTTTCTTT.

The chain carries TRBV24-1 and TRBJ2-1; tentative D call: TRBD1 (6 bases). V was trimmed by 4 bases and J by 6 bases, leaving 12 bases between them. Germline V gene lookup returns CDR1 KGHDR and CDR2 SFDVKD. The CDR3 length is 14 residues. The CDR3 reads CATSETGRRNEQFF. CDR3 DNA sequence: TGTGCCACCAGTGAGACAGGACGGCGCAATGAGCAGTTCTTC.

This chain connects TRBV9 to TRBJ2-3; 7 nucleotides agree with TRBD2. The CDR3 is made up of 14 amino acids. Germline CDR1 SGDLS, CDR2 YYNGEE. V lost 4 bases to trimming and J lost 4 bases; unmatched junction nucleotides: 6. The CDR3 sequence: CASSWAGASDTQYF. The CDR3 DNA reads as TGTGCCAGCAGCTGGGCGGGAGCCTCAGATACGCAGTATTTT.

The chain uses TRBV6-5 and TRBJ1-1, with D possibly TRBD1 on 6 matching bases. The V end was cut by 4 bases, the J end by 0 bases, with 12 bases between. Germline values: CDR1 MNHEY, CDR2 SVGAGI. CDR3 length: 15 amino acids. The CDR3 coding sequence is TGTGCCAGCAGTTGGTACCAGGGGATGAACACTGAAGCTTTCTTT. It translates to CASSWYQGMNTEAFF.

The V and J genes are TRBV28 and TRBJ2-2; 14 positions match TRBD2. The germline V gene has CDR1 MDHEN and CDR2 SYDVKM. Trimming removed 2 bases from V and 3 bases from J; junction bases left unmatched: 2. This CDR3 has 17 residues. CDR3 DNA: TGTGCCAGCAGTTTAAGGGGACTAGCGGGAGACACCGGGGAGCTGTTTTTT. It is translated as CASSLRGLAGDTGELFF.

V usage is TRBV7-9 and J usage is TRBJ1-1; D ambiguous. CDR3 length equals 13 residues. Trimming removed 8 bases at V and 3 bases at J, with 13 bases between. Germline V gene data show CDR1 as SEHNR and CDR2 as FQNEAQ (reference sequence). CDR3 in amino acids: CASGPPGDTEAFF. The CDR3 DNA reads TGTGCCAGCGGACCCCCCGGGGACACTGAAGCTTTCTTT.

In this sample, this clone turned up once. The gene calls are TRBV27 and TRBJ2-7, with 7 bases that match TRBD2. V dropped 3 bases and J dropped 0; count of bases not matched to a gene: 8. CDR3 length equals 16 residues. Per the germline V gene, CDR1 is MNHEY and CDR2 is SMNVEV (reference sequence). This CDR3 reads CASSLGGHINSYEQYF. Written as DNA, the CDR3 is TGTGCCAGCAGTTTGGGAGGGCACATTAACTCCTACGAGCAGTACTTC.

This clone was found a few times. This chain uses TRBV2 with TRBJ2-5; 7 bases agree with TRBD2. In germline, CDR1 is SNHLY, CDR2 FYNNEI. With 8 bases clipped from V and 6 bases from J, the junction kept 6 bases outside the gene matches. The CDR3 covers 12 residues. CDR3 region: CASQREGQTQYF. CDR3 sequence (DNA): TGTGCCAGCCAAAGGGAGGGCCAGACCCAGTACTTC.

V gene TRBV29-1 combines with J gene TRBJ1-3, with 7 positions matching TRBD1. The germline V gene has CDR1 SQVTM and CDR2 ANQGSEA. This CDR3 is 13 amino acids long. V was pared by 6 bases and J by 10 bases, with 12 bases of the junction left unmatched. The CDR3 protein is CSVAEQGSRTIYF. The CDR3 bases are TGCAGCGTAGCCGAACAGGGGTCCAGGACCATATATTTT.

The chain has TRBV7-8 and TRBJ2-7; 13 nucleotides line up with TRBD2. This CDR3 spans 15 amino acids. Germline assignment: CDR1 SGHVS and CDR2 FQNEAQ. The ends lost 5 bases at V and 7 bases at J; junction bases unmatched: 8. CDR3 sequence (DNA): TGTGCCAGCAGCCAAAGGACTAGCGGGAGTTTAGAGCAGTACTTC. Residues: CASSQRTSGSLEQYF.

The chain couples TRBV15 to TRBJ2-2; TRBD2 matches 10 bases. The CDR3 totals 17 residues. V was pared by 0 bases and J by 2 bases, with 3 bases of the junction left unmatched. From germline, CDR1 is LNHNV and CDR2 YYDKDF (reference sequence). CDR3 in DNA: TGTGCCACCAGCAGAGAGTGGACTAGCGGTAACACCGGGGAGCTGTTTTTT. This encodes CATSREWTSGNTGELFF.

This clone showed up just a few times. J is TRBJ1-5 and V is TRBV3-1 (or the pseudogene TRBV3-2); D not certain. The germline V gene encodes CDR1 LGHDT and CDR2 YNNKEL (reference sequence). This CDR3 is 16 amino acids long. V gave up 3 bases and J gave up 0 bases, with 12 bases separating them. This CDR3 reads CASSHGRFYSNQPQHF. The DNA for the CDR3 is TGTGCCAGCAGCCACGGGAGATTCTATAGCAATCAGCCCCAGCATTTT.

The chain uses TRBV29-1 and TRBJ2-1; D is unresolved. This CDR3 has 14 residues. CDR1 SQVTM and CDR2 ANQGSEA come from the germline V gene. Trimming cost V 4 bases and J 1 base, with 11 bases left between them. In nucleotides, the CDR3 is TGCAGCGTTGCCGGTGGTAAGTCCTACAATGAGCAGTTCTTC. It encodes CSVAGGKSYNEQFF.

J is TRBJ1-6 and V is TRBV5-4; TRBD1 aligns across 7 bases. Germline CDR1 and CDR2: SGHNT and YYREEE (reference sequence). The ends lost 0 bases at V and 4 bases at J; junction bases unmatched: 4. The CDR3 has 16 residues. The DNA of the CDR3 is TGTGCCAGCAGCTTGGAACAGGGGCGATATAATTCACCCCTCCACTTT. It translates to CASSLEQGRYNSPLHF.

The rearrangement uses TRBV18 and TRBJ2-2, with a tentative D call TRBD2 (5 bases). V lost 2 bases and J lost 3, with 10 bases in between. This CDR3 contains 15 residues. The germline V gene encodes CDR1 KGHSH and CDR2 LQKENI. CDR3 protein: CASSPSGWDTGELFF. In nucleotides, the CDR3 is TGTGCCAGCTCACCATCGGGGTGGGACACCGGGGAGCTGTTTTTT.

The chain is built from TRBV7-9 and TRBJ2-5, with D possibly matching TRBD2 (6 bases). Germline-derived CDR1 and CDR2 are SEHNR and FQNEAQ (reference sequence). The CDR3 totals 13 residues. V shed 6 bases and J shed 4 bases, with 12 bases lying between them. The CDR3 nucleotides read TGTGCCAGCAGTCCCCAAGCGGGAGAGACCCAGTACTTC. This translates into CASSPQAGETQYF.

V gene TRBV7-2 combines with J gene TRBJ1-1, with 9 bases identical to TRBD1. There are 15 residues in the CDR3. In germline, CDR1 is SGHTA, CDR2 FQGNSA. V lost 2 bases, J lost 5 bases, and 6 bases stayed unmatched. CDR3 DNA sequence: TGTGCCAGCAGCTTACCGACAGGGGGAGGGACTGAAGCTTTCTTT. Amino acid sequence: CASSLPTGGGTEAFF.

This chain joins TRBV7-2 and TRBJ1-4; 9 bases line up with TRBD1. Unmatched junction bases numbered 1, after V lost 2 bases and J lost 3 bases. The CDR3 has 15 residues. CDR1 is SGHTA, CDR2 FQGNSA, per germline. CDR3 region: CASSLWTGANEKLFF. The CDR3 region has the DNA TGTGCCAGCAGCTTATGGACAGGGGCTAATGAAAAACTGTTTTTT.